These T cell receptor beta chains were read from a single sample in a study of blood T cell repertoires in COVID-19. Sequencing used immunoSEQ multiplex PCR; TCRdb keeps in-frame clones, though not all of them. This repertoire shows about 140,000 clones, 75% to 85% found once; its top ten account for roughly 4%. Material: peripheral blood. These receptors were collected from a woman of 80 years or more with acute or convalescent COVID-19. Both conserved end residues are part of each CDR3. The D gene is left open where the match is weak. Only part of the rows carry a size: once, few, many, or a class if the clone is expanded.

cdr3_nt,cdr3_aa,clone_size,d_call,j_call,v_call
TGCGCCAGCAGCCAACCAGGGGGGGAGACCCAGTACTTC,CASSQPGGETQYF,few,NA,TRBJ2-5,TRBV4-1
TGTGCCAGCAGTTTATCGTATCGATTGACCAGGGGTTCCAATCAGCCCCAGCATTTT,CASSLSYRLTRGSNQPQHF,NA,NA,TRBJ1-5,TRBV27
TGTGCCGGGTCGGGAGCGCTCCCTCTTTCGGGGACCCAGTACTTC,CAGSGALPLSGTQYF,NA,NA,TRBJ2-5,TRBV6-5
TGTGCCAGCAGTTTACCCCCCAGGGGACCCTTCAATGAGCAGTTCTTC,CASSLPPRGPFNEQFF,few,NA,TRBJ2-1,TRBV28
TGTGCCAGTAGCTCAGAGGTCCGGCCCCAGCATTTT,CASSSEVRPQHF,few,NA,TRBJ1-5,TRBV28
TGTGCCATTGGGACTAGCGGGACAGATACGCAGTATTTT,CAIGTSGTDTQYF,NA,TRBD2,TRBJ2-3,TRBV10-3
TGTGCCAGCAGCTTATTAGGGGGGGGGTCCACTGAAGCTTTCTTT,CASSLLGGGSTEAFF,once,NA,TRBJ1-1,TRBV5-8
TGCGCCAGCAACCCCGGGGAGGGCTATGGCTACACCTTC,CASNPGEGYGYTF,NA,NA,TRBJ1-2,TRBV10-2
TGTGCCAGCAGCCTACGACCTAGCGGGGTATACGAGCAGTACTTC,CASSLRPSGVYEQYF,NA,TRBD2,TRBJ2-7,TRBV9
TGTGCCAGCAGCCCGAACCCGCACCTCCGAGGGCGGGAGTACGATGAGCAGTTCTTC,CASSPNPHLRGREYDEQFF,NA,TRBD2,TRBJ2-1,TRBV7-9
TGTGCCAGCAGCTTGTTTAGCGGAGTGGCCTACGAGCAGTACTTC,CASSLFSGVAYEQYF,NA,NA,TRBJ2-7,TRBV5-6
TGTGCCAGCACCCAAAACACCCCGAATTCACCCCTCCACTTT,CASTQNTPNSPLHF,NA,NA,TRBJ1-6,TRBV19
TGCGCCAGCAGCGGGGACAGGCTGAACACTGAAGCTTTCTTT,CASSGDRLNTEAFF,NA,TRBD1,TRBJ1-1,TRBV5-1
TGCGCCAGCAGCTTGGTCGGGGTATCGGAGGACGAGCAGTACTTC,CASSLVGVSEDEQYF,NA,NA,TRBJ2-7,TRBV5-1
TGTGCCAGCAGTTTATTGGGGCAGGGGGCGGCTAATGAAAAACTGTTTTTT,CASSLLGQGAANEKLFF,few,TRBD1,TRBJ1-4,TRBV27
TGTGCCAGCAGCGCCCTCCCAGGCGCGGGGGGAAAACTGTTTTTT,CASSALPGAGGKLFF,NA,NA,TRBJ1-4,TRBV9
TGTGCCAGCAGCACGCCGGACAGGGGGCGCGTGGATTACGAGCAGTACTTC,CASSTPDRGRVDYEQYF,NA,TRBD1,TRBJ2-7,TRBV6-2/TRBV6-3
TGTGCCAGCAGCGGACAGGGAGCGAGGGAAAAACTGTTTTTT,CASSGQGAREKLFF,NA,TRBD1,TRBJ1-4,TRBV5-4
TGTGCCATCAGTGGGAGGGACAGGGAGGTAGGTTACGAGCAGTACTTC,CAISGRDREVGYEQYF,NA,TRBD1,TRBJ2-7,TRBV10-3
TGTGCCAGCAGCCCCGAACTAGCGGGCCTCCCCTACAATGAGCAGTTCTTC,CASSPELAGLPYNEQFF,NA,TRBD2,TRBJ2-1,TRBV3-1/TRBV3-2
TGTGCCAGCAGACGGAGATGGATCCTTAATTCACCCCTCCACTTT,CASRRRWILNSPLHF,NA,NA,TRBJ1-6,TRBV27
TGCGCCAGCAGCTCTGCAGGGATCGGGACTAATGAAAAACTGTTTTTT,CASSSAGIGTNEKLFF,NA,NA,TRBJ1-4,TRBV5-1
TGTGCCAGCGCCTTGGGGGGGGGCGGTTACGAGCAGTACTTC,CASALGGGGYEQYF,NA,NA,TRBJ2-7,TRBV27
TGTGCCAGTAGTTTGTCGACTAGCGGATATACCGGGGAGCTGTTTTTT,CASSLSTSGYTGELFF,NA,TRBD2,TRBJ2-2,TRBV19
TGCAGTGCTAGTCCGCCAGTTCGTACAGATACGCAGTATTTT,CSASPPVRTDTQYF,few,NA,TRBJ2-3,TRBV20-1
TGTGCTAGTGGTTTCGATAAATCCCCCGGGACAAGGGGAATTGCAACTAATGAAAAACTGTTTTTT,CASGFDKSPGTRGIATNEKLFF,medium-sized,NA,TRBJ1-4,TRBV12-5
TGTGCCACCAGCAGAGATCGCGGGACAGCAAGAAACACCATATATTTT,CATSRDRGTARNTIYF,NA,TRBD1,TRBJ1-3,TRBV15
TGTGCCACCAGCACGCGACAGGGAGAAACACAAGAGACCCAGTACTTC,CATSTRQGETQETQYF,NA,TRBD1,TRBJ2-5,TRBV15
TGCGCCAGCAGCTTGGCCGTGCAGCGGGGGGGCGGTGATACGCAGTATTTT,CASSLAVQRGGGDTQYF,NA,TRBD2,TRBJ2-3,TRBV5-1
TGCGCCAGCAGCACCCAGCAGGGGTCCTCCTACGAGCAGTACTTC,CASSTQQGSSYEQYF,NA,NA,TRBJ2-7,TRBV4-1
TGCGCCAGCAGCCACACACTGGGCAGGATGGGCCCTAAGCGGGATACGCAGTATTTT,CASSHTLGRMGPKRDTQYF,NA,NA,TRBJ2-3,TRBV4-1
TGTGCCAGCAGTGAAGGACCGGGACAGATGAACACTGAAGCTTTCTTT,CASSEGPGQMNTEAFF,few,TRBD1,TRBJ1-1,TRBV2
TGCGCCAGCAGCTTGGGGCGGGGGGCGTCAGATACGCAGTATTTT,CASSLGRGASDTQYF,NA,TRBD2,TRBJ2-3,TRBV5-1
TGCGCCAGCAGCGGACAGTACAATGAGCAGTTCTTC,CASSGQYNEQFF,NA,NA,TRBJ2-1,TRBV10-1
TGCGCCAGCAGCTTGGGGCTAGCGGGATCGAATGAGCAGTTCTTC,CASSLGLAGSNEQFF,NA,TRBD2,TRBJ2-1,TRBV5-1
TGTGCCACCAGTGACGCCCGTGCGACATTGAACACCGGGGAGCTGTTTTTT,CATSDARATLNTGELFF,NA,NA,TRBJ2-2,TRBV24-1
TGTGCCAGCAGTCCACTCGGGGGGCGATACAATGAGCAGTTCTTC,CASSPLGGRYNEQFF,NA,NA,TRBJ2-1,TRBV28
TGTGCCAGTAGTATAGATACAGAATATGGCTACACCTTC,CASSIDTEYGYTF,NA,NA,TRBJ1-2,TRBV19
TGTGCCAGCAGCCTGCAAAAGGGGGAGGGAACTAATGAAAAACTGTTTTTT,CASSLQKGEGTNEKLFF,NA,NA,TRBJ1-4,TRBV7-3
TGTGCCACCAGTGATCCTAGCCTCGGACAAGAGACCCAGTACTTC,CATSDPSLGQETQYF,NA,NA,TRBJ2-5,TRBV24-1
TGTGCCAGCAGCCAATACAGTATTTTCGGCAGGCAGAACACTGAAGCTTTCTTT,CASSQYSIFGRQNTEAFF,NA,NA,TRBJ1-1,TRBV14
TGTGCCAGCAGCTTTAGCCCTGTCCAGGGTCTGGGTGGAAACACCATATATTTT,CASSFSPVQGLGGNTIYF,NA,NA,TRBJ1-3,TRBV7-6
TGCAGTGCTGGGGAGGGTTCGGCTTTCTTT,CSAGEGSAFF,NA,NA,TRBJ1-1,TRBV20-1
TGTGCCAGCAGCTCCGGGGGAGGGGACAGGGGTGGCGATAGCAATCAGCCCCAGCATTTT,CASSSGGGDRGGDSNQPQHF,NA,TRBD1,TRBJ1-5,TRBV3-1/TRBV3-2
TGTGCCAGCAGCTCTCGACTAGCCGGATCGACAGATACGCAGTATTTT,CASSSRLAGSTDTQYF,NA,TRBD2,TRBJ2-3,TRBV11-2
TGTGCCAGCAGTGTGGTGGGACAGGTTTCACCCCTCCACTTT,CASSVVGQVSPLHF,once,TRBD1,TRBJ1-6,TRBV2
TGTGCCAGCAGTGAAACTGGAGGCAGGGGGGATACTGAAGCTTTCTTT,CASSETGGRGDTEAFF,few,TRBD1,TRBJ1-1,TRBV6-4
TGCGCCAGCAGCCGTCCTCCCGGGAGAATGTATGAGCAGTTCTTC,CASSRPPGRMYEQFF,NA,NA,TRBJ2-1,TRBV4-1
TGTGCCAGTAGTGGGCGCAGGGGAGAGACCCAGTACTTC,CASSGRRGETQYF,NA,NA,TRBJ2-5,TRBV19
TGTGCCAGCAGCCGCTCAGGGGAGATCCAAGAGACCCAGTACTTC,CASSRSGEIQETQYF,NA,NA,TRBJ2-5,TRBV3-1/TRBV3-2
TGTGCCAGCAGCCAAGCTACGGGAGGCGACTACACTGAAGCTTTCTTT,CASSQATGGDYTEAFF,few,NA,TRBJ1-1,TRBV3-1/TRBV3-2
TGTGCCAGCAGCTCCTATACGTCGGATACGCAGTATTTT,CASSSYTSDTQYF,NA,NA,TRBJ2-3,TRBV11-3
TGTGCCAGCAGTTTACAGGGTTCGGGCACCGGGGAGCTGTTTTTT,CASSLQGSGTGELFF,NA,NA,TRBJ2-2,TRBV28
TGTGCCAGCAGCCGGACAGGGACGGAAGATACGCAGTATTTT,CASSRTGTEDTQYF,NA,TRBD1,TRBJ2-3,TRBV27
TGTGCCAGTAGTATAGAGCTGGGGAGGTACGAGCAGTACTTC,CASSIELGRYEQYF,NA,NA,TRBJ2-7,TRBV19
TGTGCCAGCGCTCGAATCGGGGGGACAAATCAGCCCCAGCATTTT,CASARIGGTNQPQHF,once,NA,TRBJ1-5,TRBV28
TGCGCCAGCAGCTTGGGGGCAGGGGTGTCTTATGGCTACACCTTC,CASSLGAGVSYGYTF,NA,NA,TRBJ1-2,TRBV5-1
TGTGCCAGCAGTTTAATAGCGGGAGGGTCGACCGGGGAGCTGTTTTTT,CASSLIAGGSTGELFF,NA,TRBD2,TRBJ2-2,TRBV27
TGTGCCAGCAGTACCGGGACAGGCCGTTCACCCCTCCACTTT,CASSTGTGRSPLHF,once,TRBD1,TRBJ1-6,TRBV28
TGTGCCATCAGCCGGACTAGCGGGAGCAGTTACGAGCAGTACTTC,CAISRTSGSSYEQYF,NA,TRBD2,TRBJ2-7,TRBV10-3